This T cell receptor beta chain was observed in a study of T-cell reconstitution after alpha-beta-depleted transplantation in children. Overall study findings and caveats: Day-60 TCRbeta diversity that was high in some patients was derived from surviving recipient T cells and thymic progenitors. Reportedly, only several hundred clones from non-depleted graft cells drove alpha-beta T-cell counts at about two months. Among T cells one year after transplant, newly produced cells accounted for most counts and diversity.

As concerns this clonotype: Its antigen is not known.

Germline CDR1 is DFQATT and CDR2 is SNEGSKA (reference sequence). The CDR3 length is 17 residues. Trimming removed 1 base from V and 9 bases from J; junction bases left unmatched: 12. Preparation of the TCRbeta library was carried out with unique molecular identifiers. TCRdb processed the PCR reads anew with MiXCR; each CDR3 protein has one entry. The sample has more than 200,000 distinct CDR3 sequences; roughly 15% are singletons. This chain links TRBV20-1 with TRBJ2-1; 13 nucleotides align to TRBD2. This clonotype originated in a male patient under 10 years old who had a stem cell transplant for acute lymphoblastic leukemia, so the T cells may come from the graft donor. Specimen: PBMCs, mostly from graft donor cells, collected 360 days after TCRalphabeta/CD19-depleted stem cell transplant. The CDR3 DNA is TGCAGTGCTAGAGCTACTAGCGGGGGGGCCGCCTTTCCTGAGCAGTTCTTC. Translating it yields CSARATSGGAAFPEQFF.